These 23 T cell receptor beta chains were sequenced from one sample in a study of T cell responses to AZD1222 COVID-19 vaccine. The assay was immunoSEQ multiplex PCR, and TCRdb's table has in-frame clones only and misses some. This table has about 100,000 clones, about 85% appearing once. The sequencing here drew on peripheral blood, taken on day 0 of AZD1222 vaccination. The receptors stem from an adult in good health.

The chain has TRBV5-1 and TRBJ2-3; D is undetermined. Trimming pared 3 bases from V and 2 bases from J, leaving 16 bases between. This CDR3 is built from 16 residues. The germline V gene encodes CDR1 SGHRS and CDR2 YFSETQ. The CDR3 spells CASSSHPGQLTDTQYF. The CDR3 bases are TGCGCCAGCAGCTCACATCCCGGGCAGCTCACAGATACGCAGTATTTT.

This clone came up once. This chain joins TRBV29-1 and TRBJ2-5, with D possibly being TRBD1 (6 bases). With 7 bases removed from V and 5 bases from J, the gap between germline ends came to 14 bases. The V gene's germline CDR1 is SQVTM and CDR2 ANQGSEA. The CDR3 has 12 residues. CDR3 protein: CSATGSSETQYF. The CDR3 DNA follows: TGCAGCGCTACAGGGTCTTCGGAGACCCAGTACTTC.

CDR3 protein: CASQKREPQHF. As DNA, the CDR3 is TGTGCCAGCCAAAAAAGGGAGCCCCAGCATTTT. V usage is TRBV6-9 and J usage is TRBJ1-5; no firm D call. The germline V and J ends were trimmed by 8 bases and 8 bases, with 10 bases remaining between them. The germline CDR1 and CDR2 sequences are MNHGY and SVAAGI. This CDR3 has 11 residues.

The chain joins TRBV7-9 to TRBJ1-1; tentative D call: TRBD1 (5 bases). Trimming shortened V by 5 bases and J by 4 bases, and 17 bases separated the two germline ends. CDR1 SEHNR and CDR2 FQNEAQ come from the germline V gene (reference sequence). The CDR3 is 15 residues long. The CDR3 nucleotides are TGTGCCAGCAGCCGCCCCCAGGGATTGGCCACTGAAGCTTTCTTT. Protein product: CASSRPQGLATEAFF.

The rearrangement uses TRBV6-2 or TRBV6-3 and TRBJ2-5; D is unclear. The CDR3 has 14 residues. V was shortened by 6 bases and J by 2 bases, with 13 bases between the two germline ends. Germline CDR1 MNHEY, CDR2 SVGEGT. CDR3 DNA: TGTGCCAGCAGCCTCGTGATGGGTCAAGAGACCCAGTACTTC. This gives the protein CASSLVMGQETQYF.

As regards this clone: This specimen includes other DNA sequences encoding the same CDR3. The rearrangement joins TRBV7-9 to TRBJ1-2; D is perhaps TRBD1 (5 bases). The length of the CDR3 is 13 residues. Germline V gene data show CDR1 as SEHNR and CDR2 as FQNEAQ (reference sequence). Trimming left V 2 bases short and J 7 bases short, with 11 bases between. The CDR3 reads CASSLTGAGGYTF. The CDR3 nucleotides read TGTGCCAGCAGCTTAACAGGTGCGGGTGGCTACACCTTC.

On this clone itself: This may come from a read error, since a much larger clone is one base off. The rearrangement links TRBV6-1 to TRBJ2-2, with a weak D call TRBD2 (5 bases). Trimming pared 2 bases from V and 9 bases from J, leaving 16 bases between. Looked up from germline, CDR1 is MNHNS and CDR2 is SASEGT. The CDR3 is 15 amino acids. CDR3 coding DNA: TGTGCCAGCAGTGAACCCTCGGGGTATCCAAGGGAGCTGTTTTTT. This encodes CASSEPSGYPRELFF.

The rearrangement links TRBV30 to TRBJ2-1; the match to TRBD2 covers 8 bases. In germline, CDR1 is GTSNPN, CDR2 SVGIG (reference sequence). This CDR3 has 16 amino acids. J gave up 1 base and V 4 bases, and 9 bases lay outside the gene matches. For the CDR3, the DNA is TGTGCCTGGAAGAGCCCTACTAGCGGTTCCTACAATGAGCAGTTCTTC. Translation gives CAWKSPTSGSYNEQFF.

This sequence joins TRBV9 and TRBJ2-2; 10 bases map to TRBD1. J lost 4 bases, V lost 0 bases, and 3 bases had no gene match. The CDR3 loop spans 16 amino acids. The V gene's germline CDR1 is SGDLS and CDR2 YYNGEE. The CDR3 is CASSVGQGAPTGELFF. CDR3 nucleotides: TGTGCCAGCAGCGTAGGACAGGGGGCGCCCACCGGGGAGCTGTTTTTT. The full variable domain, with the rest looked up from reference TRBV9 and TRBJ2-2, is DSGVTQTPKHLITATGQRVTLRCSPRSGDLSVYWYQQSLDQGLQFLIQYYNGEERAKGNILERFSAQQFPDLHSELNLSSLELGDSALYFCASSVGQGAPTGELFFGEGSRLTVL.

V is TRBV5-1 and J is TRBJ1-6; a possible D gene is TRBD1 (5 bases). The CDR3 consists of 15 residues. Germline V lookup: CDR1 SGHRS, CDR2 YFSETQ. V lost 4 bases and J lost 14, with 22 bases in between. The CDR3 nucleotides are TGCGCCAGCAGCCCAACCGGGACCCAGGCCTTGGCCCTCCACTTT. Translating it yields CASSPTGTQALALHF.

The CDR3 sequence: CASSLAGTGVEKLFF. The CDR3 coding sequence is TGCGCCAGCAGCTTGGCCGGGACAGGGGTGGAAAAACTGTTTTTT. V is TRBV5-1 and J is TRBJ1-4, with 10 bases lining up with TRBD1. CDR3 size: 15 residues. V shed 0 bases and J 8 bases; nucleotides not matched to a gene: 4. Germline loops: CDR1 SGHRS, CDR2 YFSETQ.

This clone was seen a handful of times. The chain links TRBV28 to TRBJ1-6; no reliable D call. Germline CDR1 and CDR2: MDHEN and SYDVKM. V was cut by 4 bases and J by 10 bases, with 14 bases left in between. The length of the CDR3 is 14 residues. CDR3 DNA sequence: TGTGCCAGCAGTTCCTCGATGGATCAGTCACCCCTCCACTTT. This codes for CASSSSMDQSPLHF. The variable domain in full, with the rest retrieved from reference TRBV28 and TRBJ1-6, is DVKVTQSSRYLVKRTGEKVFLECVQDMDHENMFWYRQDPGLGLRLIYFSYDVKMKEKGDIPEGYSVSREKKERFSLILESASTNQTSMYLCASSSSMDQSPLHFGNGTRLTVT.

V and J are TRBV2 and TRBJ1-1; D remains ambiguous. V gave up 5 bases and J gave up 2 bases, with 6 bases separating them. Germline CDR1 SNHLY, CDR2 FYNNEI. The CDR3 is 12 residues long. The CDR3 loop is CASSISNTEAFF. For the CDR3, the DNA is TGTGCCAGCAGTATAAGTAACACTGAAGCTTTCTTT.

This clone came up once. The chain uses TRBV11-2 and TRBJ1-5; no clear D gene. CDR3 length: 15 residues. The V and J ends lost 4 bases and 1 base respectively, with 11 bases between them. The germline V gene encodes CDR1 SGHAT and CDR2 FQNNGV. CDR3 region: CASSSGGSSNQPQHF. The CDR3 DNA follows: TGTGCCAGCAGCTCCGGCGGATCCAGCAATCAGCCCCAGCATTTT.

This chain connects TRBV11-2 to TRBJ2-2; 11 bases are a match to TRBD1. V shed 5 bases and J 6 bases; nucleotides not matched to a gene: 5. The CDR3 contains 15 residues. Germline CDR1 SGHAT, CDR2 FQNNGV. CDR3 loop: CASSLGQGAAGELFF. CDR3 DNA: TGTGCCAGCAGCCTCGGACAGGGGGCGGCCGGGGAGCTGTTTTTT.

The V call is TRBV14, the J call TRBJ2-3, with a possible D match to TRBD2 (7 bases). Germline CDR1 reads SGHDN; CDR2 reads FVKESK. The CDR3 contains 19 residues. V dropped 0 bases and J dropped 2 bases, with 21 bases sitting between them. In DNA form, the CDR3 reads TGTGCCAGCAGCCAAGACCGGCGAGGAGGGGGGGCCATCACAGATACGCAGTATTTT. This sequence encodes CASSQDRRGGGAITDTQYF.

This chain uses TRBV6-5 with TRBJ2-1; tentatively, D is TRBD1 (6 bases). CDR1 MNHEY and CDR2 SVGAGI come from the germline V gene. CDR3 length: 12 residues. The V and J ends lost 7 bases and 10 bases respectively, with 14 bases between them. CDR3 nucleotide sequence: TGTGCCAGCACCTCCACCGGGACAGAGCAGTTCTTC. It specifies CASTSTGTEQFF.

DNA for the CDR3: TGTGCCAGCAGCCAAGTGGAAGGGGTTTACTATGGCTACACCTTC. Its protein is CASSQVEGVYYGYTF. The chain links TRBV3-1 (or the pseudogene TRBV3-2) to TRBJ1-2; D is possibly TRBD1 (5 bases). Looked up from germline, CDR1 is LGHDT and CDR2 is YNNKEL (reference sequence). The CDR3 sequence is 15 residues long. V was cut by 1 base and J by 3 bases, with 12 bases left in between.

This CDR3 reads CASSSLVSHGYTF. CDR3 sequence (DNA): TGTGCCAGCAGCTCTCTGGTGAGCCATGGCTACACCTTC. J is TRBJ1-2 and V is TRBV3-1 (or the pseudogene TRBV3-2), with no clear D. The V and J ends lost 5 bases and 6 bases respectively, with 13 bases between them. Germline CDR1 reads LGHDT; CDR2 reads YNNKEL (reference sequence). This CDR3 has 13 residues.

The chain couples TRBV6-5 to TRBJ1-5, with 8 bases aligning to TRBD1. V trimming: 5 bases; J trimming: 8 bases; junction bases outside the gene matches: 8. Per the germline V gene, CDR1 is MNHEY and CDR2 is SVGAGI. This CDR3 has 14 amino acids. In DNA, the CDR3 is TGTGCCAGCAGTCAGACAGGGGCTAGGGAGCCCCAGCATTTT. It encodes CASSQTGAREPQHF.

The CDR3 loop reads CASSQDLRAEAFF. CDR3 bases: TGTGCCAGCAGCCAAGATCTTCGGGCTGAAGCTTTCTTT. V usage is TRBV14 and J usage is TRBJ1-1; D is ambiguous. Trimming took 0 bases from V and 6 from J, leaving 8 bases between them. Germline CDR1 is SGHDN and CDR2 is FVKESK. This CDR3 contains 13 residues.

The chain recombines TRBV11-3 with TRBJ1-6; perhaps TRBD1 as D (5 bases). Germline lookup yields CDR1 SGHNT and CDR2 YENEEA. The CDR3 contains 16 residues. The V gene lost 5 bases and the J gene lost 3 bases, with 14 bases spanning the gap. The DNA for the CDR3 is TGTGCCAGCAGCGCGCGTCCGGGACTCTATAATTCACCCCTCCACTTT. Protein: CASSARPGLYNSPLHF.

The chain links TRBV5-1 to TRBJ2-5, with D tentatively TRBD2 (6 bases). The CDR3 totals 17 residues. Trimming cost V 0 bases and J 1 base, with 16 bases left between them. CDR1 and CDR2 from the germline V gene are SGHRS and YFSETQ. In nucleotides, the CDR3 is TGCGCCAGCAGCTTGGTCTCTCGGGGGTCAGGCCAAGAGACCCAGTACTTC. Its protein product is CASSLVSRGSGQETQYF.